This TCR beta chain was captured in a study of T cells expressing NK-cell markers. Across the whole study: Investigators obtained TCR beta repertoires from sorted CD3+CD56+NKG2C+, CD3+CD56+NKG2C- and CD3+CD56-NKG2C+ T cells. Seven of the eight sequenced donors were HCMV-seropositive; one was seronegative.

The CDR3 contains 16 residues. Germline-derived CDR1 and CDR2 are MNHEY and SVGEGT. As to this clonotype: The antigen is unknown.

Broader study findings: The CD3+CD56-NKG2C+ fraction of a handful of donors was also led by these clonotypes.

Synthesis of TCR beta cDNA relied on 5'RACE template switching carrying UMIs. Reanalyzing the 5' RACE reads, TCRdb keeps one entry per CDR3 protein, without DNA. The table lists a few hundred thousand distinct CDR3 sequences. The chain couples TRBV6-2 or TRBV6-3 to TRBJ2-7; TCRdb outputs TRBD1, but without DNA this stays unchecked. Sequencing was done on a sample of blood T cells: a sorted CD56 or NKG2C T cell subset, CD4+ or CD8+ T cells, or bulk PBMC T cells (not recorded which). The sequence was obtained from a man between 18 and 29 years old in good health. Here the CDR3 reads CASSPLGQLKPYEQYF.